This entry is about one TCR beta chain. Its specificity is not known. The PCR used 60 Vbeta and 13 Jbeta primers. The repertoire was sequenced with immunoSEQ multiplex PCR; TCRdb's copy has only in-frame clones and lacks some. This sample yields about 160,000 clones, of which approximately 81% are seen a single time; 0.35% to 0.45% belongs to the top ten. The data belong to a study of cytomegalovirus exposure and HLA in healthy donors. This CDR3 contains 15 residues. Trimming shortened V by 7 bases and J by 0 bases, and 15 bases separated the two germline ends. Germline lookup yields CDR1 SGHDN and CDR2 FVKESK. General study points: Presence/absence analyses took donor sequencing depth as roughly uniform. When a later analysis was performed, an Asian-associated ancestry cluster reportedly had fewer N-insertions than the approximately 600-donor mean. The CMV antigen specificity of a few CMV-associated chains was confirmed through in vitro analysis. In a later analysis, HLA-C alleles had the fewest associated TCRs, DRB1 alleles the most.

This sequence joins TRBV14 and TRBJ1-1; possibly TRBD1 for D (5 bases). The source is a boy aged 2 to 10 in good health and CMV-seronegative. Sequenced input: PBMCs. CDR3 bases: TGTGCCAGCAATCCAATGGACACCCTGAACACTGAAGCTTTCTTT. This sequence encodes CASNPMDTLNTEAFF.